The clone carrying this T cell receptor beta chain occurred a few times. In the authors' methods: Amplification of reference gene primers was used by the study to estimate nucleated cell counts. Here immunoSEQ multiplex PCR was the method, and the copy in TCRdb shows in-frame clones only, minus some. D and trimming come from the DNA, and the V and J calls and clone size come from that table. The sample yields 250,000 to 300,000 clones, 70% to 90% seen once. This sample was included in a study of blood T cell repertoires in COVID-19. Study context: Samples came from the United States, Italy and Spain, spanning acute and convalescent COVID-19. T cells, B-cell-depleted T cells, or PBMCs provided the cDNA or gDNA that served as material.

One Seattle source followed patients from active infection through their disease course. CDR3 size: 14 residues. Per the germline V gene, CDR1 is SGHVS and CDR2 is FQNEAQ. V shed 4 bases, J shed 8 bases, and the junction held 6 bases outside the gene matches. This chain uses TRBV7-8 with TRBJ2-1; 9 bases map to TRBD2. The specimen sequenced was peripheral blood. The TCR sequence derives from a woman aged 60-75 years with COVID-19, enrolled during active disease. The CDR3 DNA reads TGTGCCAGCAGCTCCGGGACTAGCATCCATGAGCAGTTCTTC. Translation gives CASSSGTSIHEQFF.